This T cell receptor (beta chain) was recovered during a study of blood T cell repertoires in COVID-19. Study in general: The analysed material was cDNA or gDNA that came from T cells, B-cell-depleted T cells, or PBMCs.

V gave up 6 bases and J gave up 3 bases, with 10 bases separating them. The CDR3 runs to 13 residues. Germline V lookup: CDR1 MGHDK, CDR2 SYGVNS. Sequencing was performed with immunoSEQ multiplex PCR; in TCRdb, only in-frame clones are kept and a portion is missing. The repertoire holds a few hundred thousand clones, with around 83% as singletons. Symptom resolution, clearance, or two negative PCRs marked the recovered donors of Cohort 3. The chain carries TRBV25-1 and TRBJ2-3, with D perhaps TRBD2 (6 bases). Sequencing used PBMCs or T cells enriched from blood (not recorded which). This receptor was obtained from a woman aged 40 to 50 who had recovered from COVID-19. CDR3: CASREGRTDTQYF. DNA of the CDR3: TGTGCCAGCAGGGAGGGCAGGACAGATACGCAGTATTTT.